This TCR beta chain was retrieved from a study of CD8+ T cells in alopecia areata (dated by TCRdb to 2017 to 2018). With respect to the entire study: Treated patients were enrolled in an open-label pilot trial of oral tofacitinib at 5 to 10 mg twice daily for moderate-to-severe alopecia areata. Patients received tofacitinib for 6 to 18 months and were then followed off drug for 6 months to check for delayed response and recurrence. High-throughput TCRbeta sequencing was used to examine T cell clonal expansion in alopecia areata in both the C3H/HeJ mouse model and human patients. Human TCRbeta sequencing covered scalp tissue and sorted CD4+ and CD8+ peripheral blood T cells from patchy and totalis/universalis alopecia areata patients and healthy controls. Tofacitinib-treated patients had biopsies at baseline and at 4 and 24 weeks of treatment, with a later scalp biopsy in several patients. Scalp clonality was compared among normal scalp (n=4), patchy alopecia areata scalp (n=8), and alopecia totalis/universalis scalp (n=8). RNA came from the PAXgene miRNA kit for fixed scalp, the miRNeasy kit for PBMCs, and the RNeasy kit for mouse skin. immunoSEQ multiplex PCR using 35 Vbeta forward primers and 13 Jbeta reverse primers was used to amplify TCRbeta CDR3 regions. General findings and caveats noted by the study authors: Unlike mouse skin, where gammadelta T cells dominate, normal human skin contains resident alphabeta T cells that get sequenced too, which complicates analysis of the scalp TCR repertoire. Shared TCR sequences between patients were less evident than in mice, which may be partly attributable to HLA diversity in the patient population. Compared with normal scalp, lesional scalp, particularly in alopecia totalis/universalis, had higher clonality and more expanded CD8+ clones, which suggests antigenic drive.

Library preparation used the immunoSEQ multiplex PCR assay. RNA was extracted from all samples and reverse transcribed into cDNA as template for TCR sequencing. First-strand cDNA was synthesized with SuperScript III using a 2:1 mix of oligo-dT and random hexamers. A synthetic immune receptor repertoire was used to gauge amplification bias, and whatever bias remained was removed computationally. The original pipeline was this. After raw reads were preprocessed to remove errors, the CDR3 was defined following IMGT conventions as running from the conserved cysteine to phenylalanine. Clonality was computed as 1 minus the Shannon entropy, with the entropy normalized by log2 of the number of productive unique TCRs. Whether each scalp clone was CD4 or CD8 was inferred by checking scalp TCRbeta sequences against the CD4 and CD8 repertoires from sorted blood. What TCRdb holds here is the immuneACCESS table cut down to in-frame rearrangements. Part of the clones is not present; checked against another copy, under half of the missing clones reflect an unresolved V gene, and the others are unexplained. D and trimming were read from the DNA, whereas the V and J calls and clone size are those reported in that table. The sample table shows around 160,000 clones, and about 87% are seen once. The ten largest clones capture roughly 16% of the sample.

A note on this clone: What antigen it recognizes has not been identified. No base quality values were provided; no much bigger clone lies one nucleotide off.

According to the study, the label for this sample's time point signals: baseline before oral tofacitinib. Lesional scalp punch biopsies and peripheral blood were collected from alopecia areata patients. PBMCs were separated by density centrifugation and stained for CD3, CD4 and CD8, after which CD4+ and CD8+ T cells were sorted on a FACSAria. This material consisted of CD8+ T cells sorted from blood, taken at week 0. The sequence was collected from a human donor with alopecia areata.

The CDR3 here reads CAWELAGGYNEQFF. The DNA is as follows: TGTGCCTGGGAACTAGCGGGAGGCTACAATGAGCAGTTCTTC. The sequence is built from TRBV30 and TRBJ2-1, and 12 bases in between align with TRBD2. The germline V gene (reference sequence) supplies CDR1 GTSNPN and CDR2 SVGIG. V and J are trimmed by 5 bases and 3 bases, and the gene matches miss 2 bases of the junction. The CDR3, cysteine through phenylalanine, is 14 amino acids long. Only the CDR3 portion is preserved as DNA: 42 bases, with reading frame beginning at the first base.